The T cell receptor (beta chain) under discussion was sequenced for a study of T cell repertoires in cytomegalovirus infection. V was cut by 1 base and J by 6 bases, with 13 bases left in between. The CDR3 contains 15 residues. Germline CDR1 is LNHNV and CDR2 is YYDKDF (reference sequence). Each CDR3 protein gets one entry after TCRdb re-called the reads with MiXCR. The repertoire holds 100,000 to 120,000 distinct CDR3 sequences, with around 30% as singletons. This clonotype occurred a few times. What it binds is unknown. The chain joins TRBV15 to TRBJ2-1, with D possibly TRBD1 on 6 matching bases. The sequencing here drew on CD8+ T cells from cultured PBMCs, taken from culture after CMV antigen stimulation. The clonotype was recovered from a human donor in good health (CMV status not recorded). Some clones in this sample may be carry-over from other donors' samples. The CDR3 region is CATSRGRLGGNEQFF. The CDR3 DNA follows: TGTGCCACCAGCAGAGGAAGGCTAGGGGGCAATGAGCAGTTCTTC.